Listed below are T cell receptor beta chains from one sample, sequenced in a study of blood T cell repertoires in COVID-19. Only in-frame clones appear in the TCRdb table, and some are missing; sequencing was by immunoSEQ multiplex PCR. This table has 150,000 to 250,000 clones, approximately 80% appearing once. The sequenced sample consisted of PBMCs or T cells enriched from blood (not recorded which). Receptors originate from a man aged 40-49 years who had recovered from COVID-19. The conserved cysteine and the conserved F or W are not part of the CDR3 here. Where a row states a size, it is once, few, many or the class of an expanded clone; other rows omit it.

CDR3,size,length,J,V
ASSFPSSNYNEQF,once,13,TRBJ2-1,TRBV5-6
ASVDSLGTDTQY,-,12,TRBJ2-3,TRBV19
ASSSPGHFENTEAF,-,14,TRBJ1-1,TRBV7-9
ASSESGAGNEKLF,once,13,TRBJ1-4,TRBV25-1
ASSQGLVVESGTDTQY,-,16,TRBJ2-3,TRBV3-1/TRBV3-2
ASSQREAHNEQF,-,12,TRBJ2-1,TRBV7-9
ASRGTSSNQPQH,-,12,TRBJ1-5,TRBV6-5
ASSLTQGQETQY,-,12,TRBJ2-5,TRBV5-6
ASSKGTGARTEAF,few,13,TRBJ1-1,TRBV25-1
ASSFGYEQY,few,9,TRBJ2-7,TRBV2
SAERSLRQY,-,9,TRBJ2-7,TRBV20-1
ASSPLDRASYGYT,-,13,TRBJ1-2,TRBV19
ASSLIRGDGYT,-,11,TRBJ1-2,TRBV5-1
ASQGRKAF,few,8,TRBJ1-1,TRBV28
ASSLTRSGPGNEQF,few,14,TRBJ2-1,TRBV7-2
AISGMGGNEQF,-,11,TRBJ2-1,TRBV10-3
ASNSGTGSYNEQF,-,13,TRBJ2-1,TRBV27
ASSQGRAGLNEKLF,-,14,TRBJ1-4,TRBV4-1
ASSGQGEQY,-,9,TRBJ2-7,TRBV2